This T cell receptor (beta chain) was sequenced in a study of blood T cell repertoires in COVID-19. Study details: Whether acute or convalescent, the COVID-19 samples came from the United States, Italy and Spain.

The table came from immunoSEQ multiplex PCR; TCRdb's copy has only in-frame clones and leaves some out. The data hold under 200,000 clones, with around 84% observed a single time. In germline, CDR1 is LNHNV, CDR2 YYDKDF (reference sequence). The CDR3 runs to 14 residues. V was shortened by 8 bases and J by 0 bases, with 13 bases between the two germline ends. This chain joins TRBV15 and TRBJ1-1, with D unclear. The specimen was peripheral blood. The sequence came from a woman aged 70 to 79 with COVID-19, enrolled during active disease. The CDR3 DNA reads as TGTGCCACCTCCCGGCGGGCATTGAACACTGAAGCTTTCTTT. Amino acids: CATSRRALNTEAFF.